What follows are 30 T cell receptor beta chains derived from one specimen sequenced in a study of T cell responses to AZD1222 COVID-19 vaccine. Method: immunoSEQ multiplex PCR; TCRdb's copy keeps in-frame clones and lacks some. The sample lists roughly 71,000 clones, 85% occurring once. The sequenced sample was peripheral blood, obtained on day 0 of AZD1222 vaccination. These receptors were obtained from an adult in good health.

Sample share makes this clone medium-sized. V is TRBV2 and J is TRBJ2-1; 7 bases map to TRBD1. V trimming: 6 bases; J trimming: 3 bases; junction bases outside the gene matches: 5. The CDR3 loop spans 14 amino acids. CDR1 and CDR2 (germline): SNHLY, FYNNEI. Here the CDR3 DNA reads TGTGCCAGCAGCGCTGACAGGGTCTACAATGAGCAGTTCTTC. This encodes CASSADRVYNEQFF.

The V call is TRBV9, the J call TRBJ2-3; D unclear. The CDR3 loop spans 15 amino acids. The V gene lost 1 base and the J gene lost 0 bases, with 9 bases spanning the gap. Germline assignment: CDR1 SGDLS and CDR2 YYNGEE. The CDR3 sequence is CASSVWTDSTDTQYF. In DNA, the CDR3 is TGTGCCAGCAGCGTATGGACGGATAGCACAGATACGCAGTATTTT.

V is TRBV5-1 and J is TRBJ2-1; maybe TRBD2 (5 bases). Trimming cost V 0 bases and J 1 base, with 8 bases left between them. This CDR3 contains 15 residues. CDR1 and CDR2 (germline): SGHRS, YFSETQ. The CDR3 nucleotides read TGCGCCAGCAGCTTGGATGGGAGTTCCTACAATGAGCAGTTCTTC. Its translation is CASSLDGSSYNEQFF.

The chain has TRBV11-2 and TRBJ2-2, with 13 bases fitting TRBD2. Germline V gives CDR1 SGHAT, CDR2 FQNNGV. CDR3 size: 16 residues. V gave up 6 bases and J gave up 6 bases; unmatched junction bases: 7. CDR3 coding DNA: TGTGCCAGCAGAGATACTAGCGGGAGGGGGTCCGGGGAGCTGTTTTTT. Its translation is CASRDTSGRGSGELFF. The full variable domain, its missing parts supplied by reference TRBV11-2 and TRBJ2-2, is EAGVAQSPRYKIIEKRQSVAFWCNPISGHATLYWYQQILGQGPKLLIQFQNNGVVDDSQLPKDRFSAERLKGVDSTLKIQPAKLEDSAVYLCASRDTSGRGSGELFFGEGSRLTVL.

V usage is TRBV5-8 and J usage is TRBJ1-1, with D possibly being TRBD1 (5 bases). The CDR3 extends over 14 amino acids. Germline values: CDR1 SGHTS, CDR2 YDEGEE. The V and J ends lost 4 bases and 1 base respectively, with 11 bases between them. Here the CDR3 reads CASSRSQGNTEAFF. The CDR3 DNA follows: TGTGCCAGCAGCCGGAGTCAGGGGAACACTGAAGCTTTCTTT.

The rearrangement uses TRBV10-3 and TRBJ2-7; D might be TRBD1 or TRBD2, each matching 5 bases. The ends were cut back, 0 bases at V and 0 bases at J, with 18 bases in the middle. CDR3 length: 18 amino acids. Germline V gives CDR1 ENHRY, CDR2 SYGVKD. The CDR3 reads CAISESGRAGKSSYEQYF. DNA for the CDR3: TGTGCCATCAGTGAGTCGGGACGGGCAGGGAAAAGCTCCTACGAGCAGTACTTC.

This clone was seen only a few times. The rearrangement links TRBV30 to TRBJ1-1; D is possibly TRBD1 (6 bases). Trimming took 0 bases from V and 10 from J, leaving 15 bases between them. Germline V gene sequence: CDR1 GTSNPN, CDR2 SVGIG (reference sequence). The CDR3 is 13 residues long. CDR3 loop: CAWSVPGDTGAFF. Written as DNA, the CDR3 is TGTGCCTGGAGTGTACCAGGGGACACCGGAGCTTTCTTT. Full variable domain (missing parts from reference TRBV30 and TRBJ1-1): SQTIHQWPATLVQPVGSPLSLECTVEGTSNPNLYWYRQAAGRGLQLLFYSVGIGQISSEVPQNLSASRPQDRQFILSSKKLLLSDSGFYLCAWSVPGDTGAFFGQGTRLTVV.

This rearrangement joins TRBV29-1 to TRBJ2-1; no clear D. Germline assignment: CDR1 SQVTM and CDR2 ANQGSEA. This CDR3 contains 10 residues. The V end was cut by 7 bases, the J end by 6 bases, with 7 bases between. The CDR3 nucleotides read TGCAGCGCCAGAGGCAATGAGCAGTTCTTC. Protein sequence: CSARGNEQFF.

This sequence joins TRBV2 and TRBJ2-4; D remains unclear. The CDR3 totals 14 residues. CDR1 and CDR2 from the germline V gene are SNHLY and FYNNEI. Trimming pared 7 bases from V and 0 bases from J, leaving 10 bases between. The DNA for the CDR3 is TGTGCCAGCACTGGGCAGCTAGCCAAAAACATTCAGTACTTC. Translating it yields CASTGQLAKNIQYF.

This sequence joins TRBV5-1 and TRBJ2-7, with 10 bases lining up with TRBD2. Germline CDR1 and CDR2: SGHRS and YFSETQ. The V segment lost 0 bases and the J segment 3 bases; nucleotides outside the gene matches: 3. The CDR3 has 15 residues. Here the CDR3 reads CASSLVGLANYEQYF. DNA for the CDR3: TGCGCCAGCAGCTTGGTGGGACTAGCGAACTACGAGCAGTACTTC. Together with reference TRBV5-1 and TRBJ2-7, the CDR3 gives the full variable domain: KAGVTQTPRYLIKTRGQQVTLSCSPISGHRSVSWYQQTPGQGLQFLFEYFSETQRNKGNFPGRFSGRQFSNSRSEMNVSTLELGDSALYLCASSLVGLANYEQYFGPGTRLTVT.

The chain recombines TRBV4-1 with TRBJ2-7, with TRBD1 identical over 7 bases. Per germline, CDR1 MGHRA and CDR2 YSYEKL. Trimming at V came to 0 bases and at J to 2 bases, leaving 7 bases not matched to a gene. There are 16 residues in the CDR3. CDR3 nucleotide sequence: TGCGCCAGCAGCCAAGATCCTTACACAGGGGCCTACGAGCAGTACTTC. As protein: CASSQDPYTGAYEQYF.

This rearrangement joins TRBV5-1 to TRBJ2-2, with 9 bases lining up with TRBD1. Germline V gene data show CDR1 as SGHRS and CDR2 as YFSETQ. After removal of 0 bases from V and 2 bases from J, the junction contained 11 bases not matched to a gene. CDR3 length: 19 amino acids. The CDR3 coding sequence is TGCGCCAGCAGCTTGGCCTTTCGGACAGGGGTCGTTAACACCGGGGAGCTGTTTTTT. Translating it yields CASSLAFRTGVVNTGELFF.

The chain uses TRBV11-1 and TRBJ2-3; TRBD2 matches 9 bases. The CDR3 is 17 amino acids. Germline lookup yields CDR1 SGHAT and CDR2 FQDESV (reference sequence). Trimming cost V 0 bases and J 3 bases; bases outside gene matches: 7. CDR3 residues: CASSLAMTSGLTDTQYF. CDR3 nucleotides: TGTGCCAGCAGCTTAGCCATGACTAGCGGACTTACAGATACGCAGTATTTT.

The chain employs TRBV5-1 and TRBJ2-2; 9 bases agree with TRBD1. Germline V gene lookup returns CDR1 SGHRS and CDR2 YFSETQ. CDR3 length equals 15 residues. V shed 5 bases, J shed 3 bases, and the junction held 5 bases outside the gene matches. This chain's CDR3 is CASRVRTGDTGELFF. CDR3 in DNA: TGCGCCAGCAGGGTTAGGACAGGGGACACCGGGGAGCTGTTTTTT.

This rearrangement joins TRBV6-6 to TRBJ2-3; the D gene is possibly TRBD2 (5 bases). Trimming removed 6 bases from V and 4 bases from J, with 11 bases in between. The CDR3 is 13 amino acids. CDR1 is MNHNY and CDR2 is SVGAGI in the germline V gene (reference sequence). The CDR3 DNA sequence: TGTGCCAGCAGGCCGGGGAATCCAGATACGCAGTATTTT. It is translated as CASRPGNPDTQYF.

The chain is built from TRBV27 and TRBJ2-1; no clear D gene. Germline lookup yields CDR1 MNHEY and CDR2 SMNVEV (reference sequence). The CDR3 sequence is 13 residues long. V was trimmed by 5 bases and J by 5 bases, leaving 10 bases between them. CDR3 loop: CASSQQTNNEQFF. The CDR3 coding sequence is TGTGCCAGCAGTCAACAGACGAACAATGAGCAGTTCTTC.

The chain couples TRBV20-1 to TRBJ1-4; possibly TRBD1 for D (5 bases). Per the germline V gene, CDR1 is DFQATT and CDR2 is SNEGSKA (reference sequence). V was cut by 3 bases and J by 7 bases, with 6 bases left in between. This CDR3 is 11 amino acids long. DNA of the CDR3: TGCAGTGCTAGCCAGGGTGAAAAACTGTTTTTT. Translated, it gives CSASQGEKLFF.

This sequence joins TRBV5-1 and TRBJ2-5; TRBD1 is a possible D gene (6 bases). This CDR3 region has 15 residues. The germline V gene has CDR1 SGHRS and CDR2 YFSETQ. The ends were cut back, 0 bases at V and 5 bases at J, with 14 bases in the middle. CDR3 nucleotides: TGCGCCAGCAGCTTGGCAGGGGCAGGGGTGGAGACCCAGTACTTC. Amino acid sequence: CASSLAGAGVETQYF.

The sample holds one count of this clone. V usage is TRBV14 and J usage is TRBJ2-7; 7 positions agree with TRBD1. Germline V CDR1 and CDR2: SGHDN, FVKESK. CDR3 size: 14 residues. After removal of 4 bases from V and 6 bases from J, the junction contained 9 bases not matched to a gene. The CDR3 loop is CASSPIQGFGEQYF. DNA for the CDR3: TGTGCCAGCAGCCCGATACAGGGGTTTGGCGAGCAGTACTTC.

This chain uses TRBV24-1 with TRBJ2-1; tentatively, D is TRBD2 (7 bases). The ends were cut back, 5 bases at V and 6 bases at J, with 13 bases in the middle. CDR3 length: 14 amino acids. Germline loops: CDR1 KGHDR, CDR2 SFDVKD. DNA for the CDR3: TGTGCCACCAGTGCAGGTAGGGGGGGCAATGAGCAGTTCTTC. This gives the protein CATSAGRGGNEQFF.

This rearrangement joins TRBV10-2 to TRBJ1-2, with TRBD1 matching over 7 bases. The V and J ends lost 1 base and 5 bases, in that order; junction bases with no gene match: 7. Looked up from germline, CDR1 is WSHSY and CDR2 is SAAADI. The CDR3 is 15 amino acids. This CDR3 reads CASSELGQVGYGYTF. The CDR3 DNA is TGCGCCAGCAGTGAGTTAGGACAGGTTGGATATGGCTACACCTTC.

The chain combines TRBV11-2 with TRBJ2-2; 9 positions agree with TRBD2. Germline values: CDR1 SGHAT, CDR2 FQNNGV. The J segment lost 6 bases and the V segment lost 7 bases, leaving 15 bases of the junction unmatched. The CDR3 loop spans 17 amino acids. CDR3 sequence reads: CASTSGLAEGNAGELFF. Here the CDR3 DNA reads TGTGCCAGCACCTCGGGACTAGCCGAGGGTAACGCCGGGGAGCTGTTTTTT.

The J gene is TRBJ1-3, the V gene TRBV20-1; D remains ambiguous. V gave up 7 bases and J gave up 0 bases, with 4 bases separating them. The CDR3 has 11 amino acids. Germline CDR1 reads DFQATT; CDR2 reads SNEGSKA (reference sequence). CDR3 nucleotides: TGCAGTGTGAGCTCTGGAAACACCATATATTTT. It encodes CSVSSGNTIYF.

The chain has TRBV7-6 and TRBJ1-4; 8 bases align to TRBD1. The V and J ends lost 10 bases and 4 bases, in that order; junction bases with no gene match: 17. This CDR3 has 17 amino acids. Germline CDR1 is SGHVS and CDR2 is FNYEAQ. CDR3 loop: CATKPLPRQGYNEKLFF. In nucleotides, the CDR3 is TGTGCCACCAAACCCCTCCCCCGACAGGGGTATAATGAAAAACTGTTTTTT.

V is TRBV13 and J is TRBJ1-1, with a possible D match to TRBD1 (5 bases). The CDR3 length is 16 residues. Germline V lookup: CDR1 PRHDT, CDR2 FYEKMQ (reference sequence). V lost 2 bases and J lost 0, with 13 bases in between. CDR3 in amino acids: CASSLRGSGLNTEAFF. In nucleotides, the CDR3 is TGTGCCAGCAGCTTAAGAGGGTCGGGGCTGAACACTGAAGCTTTCTTT.

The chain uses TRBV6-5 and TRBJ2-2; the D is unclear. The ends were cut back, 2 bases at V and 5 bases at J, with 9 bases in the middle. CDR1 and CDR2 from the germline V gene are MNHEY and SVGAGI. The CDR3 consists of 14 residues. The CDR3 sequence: CASSYSPETGELFF. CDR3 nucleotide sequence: TGTGCCAGCAGTTACAGTCCGGAAACCGGGGAGCTGTTTTTT.

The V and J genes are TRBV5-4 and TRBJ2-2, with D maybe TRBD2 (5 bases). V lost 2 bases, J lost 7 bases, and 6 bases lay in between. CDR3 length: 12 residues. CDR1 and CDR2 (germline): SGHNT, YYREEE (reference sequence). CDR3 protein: CASSFGVGELFF. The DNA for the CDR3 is TGTGCCAGCAGCTTCGGGGTCGGGGAGCTGTTTTTT. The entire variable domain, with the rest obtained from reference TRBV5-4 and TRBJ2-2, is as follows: ETGVTQSPTHLIKTRGQQVTLRCSSQSGHNTVSWYQQALGQGPQFIFQYYREEENGRGNFPPRFSGLQFPNYSSELNVNALELDDSALYLCASSFGVGELFFGEGSRLTVL.

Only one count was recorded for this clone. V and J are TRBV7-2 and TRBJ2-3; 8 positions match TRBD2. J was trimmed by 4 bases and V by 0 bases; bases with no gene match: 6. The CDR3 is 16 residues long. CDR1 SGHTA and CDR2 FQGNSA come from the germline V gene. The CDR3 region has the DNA TGTGCCAGCAGCTTAGCGCGGGGGGCCATCCCAGATACGCAGTATTTT. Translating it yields CASSLARGAIPDTQYF.

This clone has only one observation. In DNA, the CDR3 is TGTGCCAGCAGCGCGTCGGGACAGACCGCCGGGGAGCTGTTTTTT. It translates to CASSASGQTAGELFF. This chain joins TRBV7-8 and TRBJ2-2; 7 bases are a match to TRBD1. V was clipped by 5 bases and J by 6 bases; unmatched bases: 9. Germline loops: CDR1 SGHVS, CDR2 FQNEAQ. The CDR3 is made up of 15 amino acids. The entire variable domain, with the rest obtained from reference TRBV7-8 and TRBJ2-2, is as follows: GAGVSQSPRYKVAKRGQDVALRCDPISGHVSLFWYQQALGQGPEFLTYFQNEAQLDKSGLPSDRFFAERPEGSVSTLKIQRTQQEDSAVYLCASSASGQTAGELFFGEGSRLTVL.

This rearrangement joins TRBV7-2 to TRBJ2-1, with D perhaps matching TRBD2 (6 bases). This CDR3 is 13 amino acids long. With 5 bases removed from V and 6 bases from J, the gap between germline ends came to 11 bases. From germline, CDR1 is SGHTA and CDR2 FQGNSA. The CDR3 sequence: CASSQAGSNEQFF. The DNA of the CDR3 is TGTGCCAGCAGCCAAGCGGGTTCCAATGAGCAGTTCTTC.